This record covers a single T cell receptor (beta chain). This sample was included in a study of technical replicates of blood from a few donors. Clones were read by immunoSEQ multiplex PCR, and TCRdb kept only the in-frame ones, dropping some. The sample shows 60,000 to 90,000 clones, over 95% of them seen only once. This CDR3 is built from 14 residues. Germline lookup yields CDR1 MNHEY and CDR2 SMNVEV (reference sequence). J was trimmed by 6 bases and V by 4 bases; bases with no gene match: 5. Input material: T cells isolated from PBMCs. The chain combines TRBV27 with TRBJ2-3, with TRBD1 matching 9 bases. The source of this sequence is a human donor in good health. As DNA, the CDR3 is TGTGCCAGCAGTTGGGACAGGGTAGGGGATACGCAGTATTTT. Translation: CASSWDRVGDTQYF.